Listed below are T cell receptor beta chains from one sample, sequenced in a study of Ad26.COV2.S vaccination and SARS-CoV-2 variants. TCRdb keeps only in-frame clones here, not all; method: immunoSEQ multiplex PCR. In the table there are roughly 92,000 clones, roughly 84% of which are singletons. Material: peripheral blood, obtained after recovery from COVID-19. All receptors derive from a human donor who had recovered from COVID-19. CDR3s include the opening cysteine and the closing phenylalanine or tryptophan. D genes are given only for firm matches. Size tells how often a clone was seen (once, few, many) or the class of an expanded clone, and some rows leave it out.

clone size: NA
D gene: NA
V gene: TRBV11-2
J gene: TRBJ2-5
CDR3 DNA: TGTGCCAGCAGCCTCCTTGGCCAAGAGACCCAGTACTTC
CDR3 protein: CASSLLGQETQYF

clone size: once
D gene: NA
V gene: TRBV9
J gene: TRBJ1-1
CDR3 DNA: TGTGCCAGCAGCCCCCTAGGGACCGTAGAAGCTTTCTTT
CDR3 protein: CASSPLGTVEAFF

clone size: NA
D gene: NA
V gene: TRBV11-3
J gene: TRBJ2-7
CDR3 DNA: TGTGCCAGCAGCCAACGAGGGGAGCAGTACTTC
CDR3 protein: CASSQRGEQYF

clone size: few
D gene: NA
V gene: TRBV3-1/TRBV3-2
J gene: TRBJ2-5
CDR3 DNA: TGTGCCAGCAGCCAAGAGACCCAGTACTTC
CDR3 protein: CASSQETQYF

clone size: once
D gene: NA
V gene: TRBV19
J gene: TRBJ1-2
CDR3 DNA: TGTGCCAGTAGAAACCCCAGGGGCGGCTACACCTTC
CDR3 protein: CASRNPRGGYTF

clone size: NA
D gene: NA
V gene: TRBV28
J gene: TRBJ1-1
CDR3 DNA: TGTGCCAGCACCTCGGGGTCAGGGGAAGCTTTCTTT
CDR3 protein: CASTSGSGEAFF

clone size: NA
D gene: TRBD2
V gene: TRBV7-6
J gene: TRBJ2-7
CDR3 DNA: TGTGCCAGCAGCCCCCCGGGGGGGGTCGAGCAGTACTTC
CDR3 protein: CASSPPGGVEQYF

clone size: NA
D gene: NA
V gene: TRBV15
J gene: TRBJ2-7
CDR3 DNA: TGTGCCACCAGCAGAGGGACTACCGACTACGAGCAGTACTTC
CDR3 protein: CATSRGTTDYEQYF

clone size: NA
D gene: NA
V gene: TRBV14
J gene: TRBJ2-7
CDR3 DNA: TGTGCCAGCAGCCGACAGCGAACCTACGAGCAGTACTTC
CDR3 protein: CASSRQRTYEQYF

clone size: NA
D gene: NA
V gene: TRBV5-1
J gene: TRBJ1-1
CDR3 DNA: TGCGCCAGCAGCCCCTCCCACGTGGGGGCGAACACTGAAGCTTTCTTT
CDR3 protein: CASSPSHVGANTEAFF

clone size: NA
D gene: NA
V gene: TRBV29-1
J gene: TRBJ1-5
CDR3 DNA: TGCAGCGCTATACCCGACATGGGGAGTGGGTATGGGCCCCAGCATTTT
CDR3 protein: CSAIPDMGSGYGPQHF

clone size: NA
D gene: TRBD2
V gene: TRBV4-2
J gene: TRBJ2-2
CDR3 DNA: TGTGCCAGCAAACTAGCGCTTAACACCGGGGAGCTGTTTTTT
CDR3 protein: CASKLALNTGELFF

clone size: once
D gene: TRBD1
V gene: TRBV19
J gene: TRBJ1-5
CDR3 DNA: TGTGCCAGTAGTATACTGTCGACAGGGAGAGTTTCTCAGCCCCAGCATTTT
CDR3 protein: CASSILSTGRVSQPQHF

clone size: NA
D gene: TRBD2
V gene: TRBV7-3
J gene: TRBJ2-3
CDR3 DNA: TGTGCCAGCAGCATAGGACTAGCGGGGGCGGATACGCAGTATTTT
CDR3 protein: CASSIGLAGADTQYF

clone size: NA
D gene: NA
V gene: TRBV5-1
J gene: TRBJ2-6
CDR3 DNA: TGCGCCAGCAGCTTGGGTTTAACTGGGGCCAACGTCCTGACTTTC
CDR3 protein: CASSLGLTGANVLTF

clone size: NA
D gene: TRBD1
V gene: TRBV6-4
J gene: TRBJ1-5
CDR3 DNA: TGTGCCAGCAGTGGACTCAGGGGGAGTAATAGCAATCAGCCCCAGCATTTT
CDR3 protein: CASSGLRGSNSNQPQHF

clone size: NA
D gene: NA
V gene: TRBV12-3/TRBV12-4
J gene: TRBJ1-3
CDR3 DNA: TGTGCCTCGGCGGGGATCGGAAACACCATATATTTT
CDR3 protein: CASAGIGNTIYF

clone size: NA
D gene: NA
V gene: TRBV5-6
J gene: TRBJ2-4
CDR3 DNA: TGTGCCAGCAGCCCCTGGGTGGTTGGCAAAAACATTCAGTACTTC
CDR3 protein: CASSPWVVGKNIQYF

clone size: NA
D gene: NA
V gene: TRBV28
J gene: TRBJ2-1
CDR3 DNA: TGTGCCAGCGGCCCCCCGGTACCTTCCTACAATGAGCAGTTCTTC
CDR3 protein: CASGPPVPSYNEQFF

clone size: NA
D gene: NA
V gene: TRBV7-2
J gene: TRBJ1-5
CDR3 DNA: TGTGCCAGCAGCCGAAGGGGAGATCAGCCCCAGCATTTT
CDR3 protein: CASSRRGDQPQHF

clone size: NA
D gene: NA
V gene: TRBV13
J gene: TRBJ1-2
CDR3 DNA: TGTGCCAGCAGCTTAAAGGGGGTCGGGTATGGCTACACCTTC
CDR3 protein: CASSLKGVGYGYTF

clone size: NA
D gene: NA
V gene: TRBV2
J gene: TRBJ2-1
CDR3 DNA: TGTGCCAGCAGCGCCGGGACTGGGATCTACAATGAGCAGTTCTTC
CDR3 protein: CASSAGTGIYNEQFF

clone size: NA
D gene: NA
V gene: TRBV4-2
J gene: TRBJ2-3
CDR3 DNA: TGTGCCAGCAGCAGCCGGGCCTCCGCGGATACGCAGTATTTT
CDR3 protein: CASSSRASADTQYF

clone size: NA
D gene: NA
V gene: TRBV5-1
J gene: TRBJ2-5
CDR3 DNA: TGCGCCAGCAGCTTGGTGTCAGGGAATAGTAACCAAGAGACCCAGTACTTC
CDR3 protein: CASSLVSGNSNQETQYF

clone size: NA
D gene: NA
V gene: TRBV27
J gene: TRBJ2-1
CDR3 DNA: TGTGCCAGCTGCCAGAAGGGAGTCTTC
CDR3 protein: CASCQKGVF

clone size: NA
D gene: TRBD1
V gene: TRBV11-3
J gene: TRBJ2-3
CDR3 DNA: TGTGCCAGCAGCTATAGACAGGGGTTGGCAGATACGCAGTATTTT
CDR3 protein: CASSYRQGLADTQYF

clone size: NA
D gene: NA
V gene: TRBV10-1
J gene: TRBJ2-2
CDR3 DNA: TGCGCCAGCAGTGATCCGGGGGCGAACACCGGGGAGCTGTTTTTT
CDR3 protein: CASSDPGANTGELFF

clone size: NA
D gene: NA
V gene: TRBV7-2
J gene: TRBJ1-1
CDR3 DNA: TGTGCCAGCAGCGCGGGGTACACTGAAGCTTTCTTT
CDR3 protein: CASSAGYTEAFF

clone size: NA
D gene: TRBD1
V gene: TRBV27
J gene: TRBJ2-6
CDR3 DNA: TGTGCCAGCAGTTTTAGAAGGACAGGGGTCAGTGGGGCCAACGTCCTGACTTTC
CDR3 protein: CASSFRRTGVSGANVLTF

clone size: NA
D gene: NA
V gene: TRBV24-1
J gene: TRBJ2-3
CDR3 DNA: TGTGCCACCAGTGACCTAGGGAGCGGCAGCACAGATACGCAGTATTTT
CDR3 protein: CATSDLGSGSTDTQYF

clone size: few
D gene: NA
V gene: TRBV9
J gene: TRBJ1-5
CDR3 DNA: TGTGCCAGCAGCGGTGGGGCGGGGGCTGGCAATCAGCCCCAGCATTTT
CDR3 protein: CASSGGAGAGNQPQHF

clone size: NA
D gene: NA
V gene: TRBV6-2/TRBV6-3
J gene: TRBJ2-1
CDR3 DNA: TGTGCCAGCAGTTATATCCGACCGGGCGAAGGGGGAAGGTACAATGAGCAGTTCTTC
CDR3 protein: CASSYIRPGEGGRYNEQFF

clone size: NA
D gene: NA
V gene: TRBV27
J gene: TRBJ2-7
CDR3 DNA: TGTGCCAGCAGTTTACTCTCCTCCCTTAGCCGTCCCTACGAGCAGTACTTC
CDR3 protein: CASSLLSSLSRPYEQYF

clone size: few
D gene: TRBD1
V gene: TRBV2
J gene: TRBJ2-1
CDR3 DNA: TGTGCCAGCAGCGCCGGGACAGGGTTTGGGAGTGAGCAGTTCTTC
CDR3 protein: CASSAGTGFGSEQFF

clone size: NA
D gene: NA
V gene: TRBV28
J gene: TRBJ2-1
CDR3 DNA: TGTGCCAGCAGTTTAAGGTTCAATGAGCAGTTCTTC
CDR3 protein: CASSLRFNEQFF

clone size: NA
D gene: TRBD1
V gene: TRBV12-3/TRBV12-4
J gene: TRBJ2-7
CDR3 DNA: TGTGCCAGCAGGACAGGGCAAGGCTACGAGCAGTACTTC
CDR3 protein: CASRTGQGYEQYF

clone size: NA
D gene: NA
V gene: TRBV5-4
J gene: TRBJ2-5
CDR3 DNA: TGTGCCAGCAGCTCCCCTAACCAAGAGACCCAGTACTTC
CDR3 protein: CASSSPNQETQYF

clone size: once
D gene: TRBD1
V gene: TRBV12-3/TRBV12-4
J gene: TRBJ1-1
CDR3 DNA: TGTGCCAGCAGTTACACAGGGGTCGTGGAAGCTTTCTTT
CDR3 protein: CASSYTGVVEAFF

clone size: NA
D gene: TRBD1
V gene: TRBV27
J gene: TRBJ1-4
CDR3 DNA: TGTGCCAGCAGTCTGACAGGGGGCTCTAATGAAAAACTGTTTTTT
CDR3 protein: CASSLTGGSNEKLFF

clone size: NA
D gene: NA
V gene: TRBV28
J gene: TRBJ1-3
CDR3 DNA: TGTGCCAGCAGTTCTCGGGAACAGGGCTCTGGAAACACCATATATTTT
CDR3 protein: CASSSREQGSGNTIYF

clone size: once
D gene: NA
V gene: TRBV27
J gene: TRBJ2-1
CDR3 DNA: TGTGCCAGCAGTTTCGTGGGCTACAATGAGCAGTTCTTC
CDR3 protein: CASSFVGYNEQFF

clone size: once
D gene: NA
V gene: TRBV6-5
J gene: TRBJ1-2
CDR3 DNA: TGTGCCAGCAAACCAACCACAAACTATGGCTACACCTTC
CDR3 protein: CASKPTTNYGYTF

clone size: NA
D gene: NA
V gene: TRBV23-1
J gene: TRBJ2-7
CDR3 DNA: TGCGCCAGCAGTTGTCCCTCCTACGAGCAGTACTTC
CDR3 protein: CASSCPSYEQYF

clone size: NA
D gene: NA
V gene: TRBV5-1
J gene: TRBJ2-2
CDR3 DNA: TGCGCCAGCAGCTTGGTAGGGATTAACACCGGGGAGCTGTTTTTT
CDR3 protein: CASSLVGINTGELFF

clone size: NA
D gene: TRBD2
V gene: TRBV6-5
J gene: TRBJ2-3
CDR3 DNA: TGTGCCAGCAGGAGCGGGAGGGCCAGGACAGATACGCAGTATTTT
CDR3 protein: CASRSGRARTDTQYF

clone size: NA
D gene: NA
V gene: TRBV11-3
J gene: TRBJ2-1
CDR3 DNA: TGTGCCAGCAACTACAGGAATGAGCAGTTCTTC
CDR3 protein: CASNYRNEQFF

clone size: NA
D gene: NA
V gene: TRBV29-1
J gene: TRBJ2-4
CDR3 DNA: TGCAGCGTTGGAGTCATTGAGGGTCCGGCCAAAAACATTCAGTACTTC
CDR3 protein: CSVGVIEGPAKNIQYF

clone size: NA
D gene: NA
V gene: TRBV29-1
J gene: TRBJ1-2
CDR3 DNA: TGCAGCGTTGAGAGGGGAGGCTATGGCTACACCTTC
CDR3 protein: CSVERGGYGYTF

clone size: NA
D gene: NA
V gene: TRBV5-6
J gene: TRBJ1-2
CDR3 DNA: TGTGCCAGCAGCTTCCCGAGGCTGGTCTATGGCTACACCTTC
CDR3 protein: CASSFPRLVYGYTF

clone size: once
D gene: TRBD1
V gene: TRBV6-6
J gene: TRBJ1-1
CDR3 DNA: TGTGCCAGCAGTTACCCTCGACAGGGTCGGGACACTGAAGCTTTCTTT
CDR3 protein: CASSYPRQGRDTEAFF

clone size: NA
D gene: NA
V gene: TRBV11-2
J gene: TRBJ1-2
CDR3 DNA: TGTGCCAGCAGCTTAGGACCGGGGTCAAATGGCTACACCTTC
CDR3 protein: CASSLGPGSNGYTF

clone size: NA
D gene: TRBD1
V gene: TRBV7-9
J gene: TRBJ1-2
CDR3 DNA: TGTGCCAGCAGCTTAACGGACAGGGGAGCTGGCTACACCTTC
CDR3 protein: CASSLTDRGAGYTF

clone size: NA
D gene: TRBD2
V gene: TRBV5-1
J gene: TRBJ2-1
CDR3 DNA: TGCGCCAGCAGCAGGACTACTAGCGGAGTTTACAATGAGCAGTTCTTC
CDR3 protein: CASSRTTSGVYNEQFF

clone size: NA
D gene: NA
V gene: TRBV5-5
J gene: TRBJ2-3
CDR3 DNA: TGTGCCAGCAGCTTGTCGATAGATACGCAGTATTTT
CDR3 protein: CASSLSIDTQYF

clone size: NA
D gene: NA
V gene: TRBV12-3/TRBV12-4
J gene: TRBJ1-5
CDR3 DNA: TGTGCCAGCAGTTTTGGGGGCAATCAGCCCCAGCATTTT
CDR3 protein: CASSFGGNQPQHF

clone size: NA
D gene: NA
V gene: TRBV6-6
J gene: TRBJ2-7
CDR3 DNA: TGTGCCAGCAGTTACTTCCCCGACAGGAACGAGCAGTACTTC
CDR3 protein: CASSYFPDRNEQYF

clone size: NA
D gene: TRBD1
V gene: TRBV2
J gene: TRBJ1-2
CDR3 DNA: TGTGCCAGCAGTGACCCCCGCCGTCTACAGGGGGGGAATGGCTACACCTTC
CDR3 protein: CASSDPRRLQGGNGYTF